Listed below are T cell receptor beta chains from one sample, sequenced in a study of control samples from healthy donors and cancer patients. TCRdb's copy holds only in-frame clones and misses some; the assay was immunoSEQ multiplex PCR. The profile shows about 44,000 clones, more than 75% of them singletons. Sequencing was done on a sample of PBMCs. The origin of the receptors is a woman in her sixties or seventies with lung cancer. CDR3s include the opening cysteine and the closing phenylalanine or tryptophan. Each record gives: CDR3 length, D gene, J gene, clone size, V gene, CDR3 protein, CDR3 DNA. D genes are given only for firm matches. Where a row states a size, it is once, few, many or the class of an expanded clone; other rows omit it.

>13|-|TRBJ2-7|once|TRBV5-1
CASSLGRRNEQYF
TGCGCCAGCAGCTTGGGAAGAAGGAACGAGCAGTACTTC
>12|-|TRBJ2-1|-|TRBV24-1
CATSDFPDEQFF
TGTGCCACCAGTGACTTCCCGGATGAGCAGTTCTTC
>15|-|TRBJ2-3|-|TRBV4-1
CASSQDGQREDTQYF
TGCGCCAGCAGCCAAGACGGACAACGGGAAGATACGCAGTATTTT
>18|-|TRBJ1-2|-|TRBV7-9
CASRADPGQFLSFYGYTF
TGTGCCAGCAGAGCCGATCCGGGACAATTCCTCAGCTTCTATGGCTACACCTTC
>13|-|TRBJ2-1|-|TRBV10-3
CAIMETSYNEQFF
TGTGCCATCATGGAGACATCCTACAATGAGCAGTTCTTC
>15|-|TRBJ2-3|-|TRBV11-2
CASSLVRGSTDTQYF
TGTGCCAGCAGCTTAGTACGGGGTAGCACAGATACGCAGTATTTT
>13|-|TRBJ1-1|-|TRBV5-1
CATRGGDNTEAFF
TGCGCCACCCGTGGGGGGGATAACACTGAAGCTTTCTTT
>15|TRBD1|TRBJ1-2|-|TRBV29-1
CSVEERDSGPYGYTF
TGCAGCGTTGAAGAAAGGGACAGCGGACCGTATGGCTACACCTTC
>11|-|TRBJ2-7|once|TRBV7-6
CASSLGNEQYF
TGTGCCAGCAGCTTAGGAAACGAGCAGTACTTC
>14|-|TRBJ2-3|once|TRBV5-1
CASVSGTVTDTQYF
TGCGCCAGCGTATCCGGGACCGTCACAGATACGCAGTATTTT
>14|TRBD1|TRBJ1-2|-|TRBV13
CASSLAGRGLGYTF
TGTGCCAGCAGCTTAGCGGGAAGGGGGCTTGGCTACACCTTC
>14|-|TRBJ1-4|-|TRBV29-1
CSVGPVATNEKLFF
TGCAGCGTTGGGCCTGTAGCAACTAATGAAAAACTGTTTTTT
>15|TRBD1|TRBJ1-6|-|TRBV6-5
CASSSSYRGDSPLHF
TGTGCCAGCAGTTCATCTTACAGGGGGGATTCACCCCTCCACTTT
>16|-|TRBJ1-5|-|TRBV4-2
CASSQDPGVSDQPQHF
TGTGCCAGCAGCCAAGACCCAGGGGTCTCGGATCAGCCCCAGCATTTT
>16|TRBD1|TRBJ1-3|-|TRBV18
CASSSGTGGFGNTIYF
TGTGCCAGCTCATCCGGGACAGGGGGGTTTGGAAACACCATATATTTT
>11|-|TRBJ1-5|few|TRBV19
CASGKNQPQHF
TGTGCCAGTGGTAAAAATCAGCCCCAGCATTTT
>14|-|TRBJ2-7|-|TRBV3-1/TRBV3-2
CASSQDREPGLRYF
TGTGCCAGCAGCCAAGACAGAGAACCGGGACTTAGGTACTTC
>16|-|TRBJ2-3|-|TRBV5-1
CASSWGLARSTDTQYF
TGCGCCAGCAGCTGGGGGCTAGCGAGAAGCACAGATACGCAGTATTTT
>15|-|TRBJ1-2|-|TRBV9
CASSGDRDARDGYTF
TGTGCCAGCAGCGGGGACCGGGACGCCAGGGATGGCTACACCTTC
>14|TRBD1|TRBJ2-7|-|TRBV28
CASRPPGQPYEQYF
TGTGCCAGCAGACCACCGGGACAGCCCTACGAGCAGTACTTC
>16|TRBD1|TRBJ1-2|-|TRBV7-9
CASSLNSRRGHYGYTF
TGTGCCAGCAGCTTAAACTCTCGCAGGGGGCACTATGGCTACACCTTC
>16|TRBD2|TRBJ2-1|-|TRBV5-6
CASSAVRSGRRDEQFF
TGTGCCAGCAGCGCCGTGAGAAGCGGGAGAAGGGATGAGCAGTTCTTC
>14|-|TRBJ2-3|-|TRBV6-4
CASSDLPGTDTQYF
TGTGCCAGCAGTGATTTACCCGGCACAGATACGCAGTATTTT
>15|TRBD1|TRBJ2-1|-|TRBV6-2/TRBV6-3
CASSYSVTGINEQFF
TGTGCCAGCAGTTACTCTGTGACAGGGATCAATGAGCAGTTCTTC
>16|TRBD2|TRBJ2-1|-|TRBV11-2
CASSLVGSGLLNEQFF
TGTGCCAGCAGCTTAGTAGGTAGCGGGCTGCTCAATGAGCAGTTCTTC
>16|-|TRBJ2-5|-|TRBV7-9
CASSQPFFRVQETQYF
TGTGCCAGCAGCCAGCCTTTTTTTAGGGTCCAAGAGACCCAGTACTTC
>13|-|TRBJ1-5|-|TRBV30
CAWGGGFNQPQHF
TGTGCCTGGGGGGGCGGGTTCAATCAGCCCCAGCATTTT
>15|TRBD2|TRBJ2-5|-|TRBV7-9
CASSPSGRYQETQYF
TGTGCCAGCAGCCCTAGCGGGAGATACCAAGAGACCCAGTACTTC
>16|TRBD1|TRBJ1-2|-|TRBV30
CAWSNPPGQRFYGYTF
TGTGCCTGGAGCAACCCACCGGGACAGCGATTCTATGGCTACACCTTC
>14|-|TRBJ2-3|-|TRBV28
CASTSGSDTDTQYF
TGTGCCAGCACCTCCGGGAGCGACACAGATACGCAGTATTTT
>14|TRBD1|TRBJ2-3|-|TRBV28
CASSRTGATDTQYF
TGTGCCAGCAGCCGGACAGGGGCCACAGATACGCAGTATTTT
>15|TRBD1|TRBJ2-7|-|TRBV7-6
CASSLAKDRFYEQYF
TGTGCCAGCAGCTTAGCTAAGGACAGGTTCTACGAGCAGTACTTC
>17|-|TRBJ1-4|-|TRBV27
CASSFLQSGLTNEKLFF
TGTGCCAGCAGTTTTTTACAATCTGGGCTTACTAATGAAAAACTGTTTTTT
>14|TRBD2|TRBJ2-7|once|TRBV2
CASGLAGPSYEQYF
TGTGCCAGCGGATTAGCGGGACCGTCCTACGAGCAGTACTTC
>16|-|TRBJ2-5|-|TRBV4-1
CASSQGALASQETQYF
TGCGCCAGCAGCCAAGGGGCGCTAGCGAGCCAAGAGACCCAGTACTTC
>16|-|TRBJ2-7|-|TRBV19
CASTPRGASAVDEQYF
TGTGCCAGTACCCCCCGTGGGGCTTCAGCGGTCGACGAGCAGTACTTC
>15|TRBD1|TRBJ2-7|-|TRBV5-1
CASSLLRQGPYEQYF
TGCGCCAGCAGCTTGTTACGACAGGGACCCTACGAGCAGTACTTC
>12|-|TRBJ1-1|once|TRBV12-3/TRBV12-4
CASNPLRSEAFF
TGTGCCAGCAATCCCCTCAGGAGTGAAGCTTTCTTT
>14|TRBD2|TRBJ2-1|-|TRBV5-4
CASSLVWTSNEQFF
TGTGCCAGCAGCTTGGTGTGGACTAGTAATGAGCAGTTCTTC
>14|-|TRBJ2-1|-|TRBV5-4
CASSLRWGDNEQFF
TGTGCCAGCAGCTTAAGGTGGGGGGACAATGAGCAGTTCTTC
>17|TRBD1|TRBJ2-6|-|TRBV6-2/TRBV6-3
CASSEDRGSSGANVLTF
TGTGCCAGCAGTGAGGACAGGGGGTCTTCTGGGGCCAACGTCCTGACTTTC
>14|-|TRBJ1-1|-|TRBV19
CASRIQGSDAEAFF
TGTGCCAGTAGGATACAGGGTTCGGACGCTGAAGCTTTCTTT
>16|TRBD1|TRBJ1-2|-|TRBV27
CASSPRDRSPGPGYTF
TGTGCCAGCAGTCCCAGGGACAGGAGTCCGGGTCCTGGCTACACCTTC
>15|-|TRBJ2-1|once|TRBV19
CASSIAGADYNEQFF
TGTGCCAGTAGTATAGCAGGGGCTGACTACAATGAGCAGTTCTTC
>15|-|TRBJ1-2|once|TRBV10-3
CAISDSGAESYGYTF
TGTGCCATCAGTGATTCAGGGGCGGAGAGCTATGGCTACACCTTC
>13|-|TRBJ2-7|once|TRBV5-6
CASSPRAGYEQYF
TGTGCCAGCAGCCCACGCGCGGGATACGAGCAGTACTTC
>15|TRBD2|TRBJ2-3|few|TRBV11-2
CASSLIAGVGDTQYF
TGTGCCAGCAGCTTAATAGCGGGGGTGGGGGATACGCAGTATTTT
>10|-|TRBJ2-7|-|TRBV28
CATLSYEQYF
TGTGCCACCTTATCCTACGAGCAGTACTTC
>14|-|TRBJ2-1|-|TRBV5-1
CASRAGSSYNEQFF
TGCGCCAGCAGGGCCGGGAGTTCATACAATGAGCAGTTCTTC
>12|-|TRBJ2-2|-|TRBV19
CASSPPAGELFF
TGTGCCAGTAGTCCACCGGCGGGGGAGCTGTTTTTT
>13|-|TRBJ1-2|-|TRBV12-3/TRBV12-4
CASSFMVGDGYTF
TGTGCCAGCAGTTTCATGGTGGGGGATGGCTACACCTTC
>15|-|TRBJ2-4|-|TRBV5-1
CASSPEGREENIQYF
TGCGCCAGCAGCCCTGAGGGCAGGGAGGAAAACATTCAGTACTTC
>15|-|TRBJ2-2|-|TRBV19
CASTDPDRDTGELFF
TGTGCCAGTACCGACCCGGACAGAGACACCGGGGAGCTGTTTTTT